A single sample gave rise to the 13 T cell receptor beta chains below, sequenced in a study of blood T cells in healthy people across ages. Together with a sample-barcoded 5' primer, a J-beta primer mix was included in a second PCR lasting about 7 to 11 cycles. TCRdb called the 5' RACE reads again in MiXCR, with one record for every CDR3 protein. This table holds about 1.5 million distinct CDR3 sequences, 35% to 45% found once. Sequencing was done on a sample of blood. The receptors were gathered from a woman younger than 35 in good health.

J is TRBJ2-1 and V is TRBV4-1; 12 nucleotides line up with TRBD2. Matching the DNA end better, TRBJ2-7 makes the J call doubtful. Germline-derived CDR1 and CDR2 are MGHRA and YSYEKL. The CDR3 sequence is 18 residues long. The CDR3 nucleotides are TGCGCCAGCAGCCAAGATGGGGCTAGCGGGGGGGCGGGTAATGAGCAGTACTTC. Translating it yields CASSQDGASGGAGNEQYF.

In the case of this clonotype: An end of the junction does not agree with germline; a read error may underlie this. J is TRBJ2-1 and V is TRBV7-2; no reliable D call. The V gene's germline CDR1 is SGHTA and CDR2 FQGNSA. The CDR3 contains 12 residues. This CDR3 reads CASSLDFDERFF. CDR3 DNA: TGTGCCAGCAGCTTAGATTTCGATGAGCGGTTCTTC. Using reference TRBV7-2 and TRBJ2-1 for the parts outside the CDR3, the full variable domain is GAGVSQSPSNKVTEKGKDVELRCDPISGHTALYWYRQSLGQGLEFLIYFQGNSAPDKSGLPSDRFSAERTGGSVSTLTIQRTQQEDSAVYLCASSLDFDERFFGPGTRLTVL.

To note about this clonotype: One junction end does not reproduce the germline sequence, and a read error may be involved. The chain employs TRBV20-1 and TRBJ1-2; unclear D gene. Looked up from germline, CDR1 is DFQATT and CDR2 is SNEGSKA (reference sequence). This CDR3 region has 14 residues. This chain's CDR3 is CSAPRGSGFNGHTF. The CDR3 DNA reads TGCAGTGCCCCCCGAGGGTCTGGGTTTAATGGCCACACCTTC.

This clonotype was recorded at least ten times. The chain uses TRBV20-1 and TRBJ2-7; possible D gene TRBD2, 6 bases. V was shortened by 6 bases and J by 1 base, with 16 bases between the two germline ends. The CDR3 runs to 14 residues. In germline, CDR1 is DFQATT, CDR2 SNEGSKA (reference sequence). The CDR3 sequence: CSASTPGDSYEQYF. In DNA, the CDR3 is TGCAGTGCCAGTACCCCGGGGGATTCCTACGAGCAGTACTTC.

This chain joins TRBV7-2 and TRBJ2-1; 10 bases agree with TRBD2. This CDR3 is built from 15 residues. The J segment lost 8 bases and the V segment lost 6 bases, leaving 10 bases of the junction unmatched. Germline values: CDR1 SGHTA, CDR2 FQGNSA. As DNA, the CDR3 is TGTGCCAGCAGTTCTAGCGGGAGAGCGGTAGATGAGCAGTTCTTC. Its protein is CASSSSGRAVDEQFF.

This clonotype was counted a few times. V usage is TRBV12-3 or TRBV12-4 and J usage is TRBJ2-3; the match to TRBD1 covers 9 bases. This CDR3 is 15 amino acids long. V dropped 6 bases and J dropped 3; count of bases not matched to a gene: 7. In nucleotides, the CDR3 is TGTGCCAGCAGCCCACAGGGGGCGCAGACAGATACGCAGTATTTT. Amino acids: CASSPQGAQTDTQYF.

The chain has TRBV7-2 and TRBJ2-3; D gene unclear. This CDR3 comprises 15 residues. V was shortened by 5 bases and J by 1 base, with 13 bases between the two germline ends. Germline V gene data show CDR1 as SGHTA and CDR2 as FQGNSA. The CDR3 loop is CASSPFASGTDTQYF. CDR3 DNA sequence: TGTGCCAGCAGCCCATTTGCCAGCGGCACAGATACGCAGTATTTT.

The chain is built from TRBV12-3 or TRBV12-4 and TRBJ1-2; 12 bases agree with TRBD1. The CDR3 covers 15 residues. Germline trimming cut 5 bases from V and 4 bases from J; bases unmatched to any gene: 5. CDR3 sequence: CASSMGQGAGYGYTF. CDR3 DNA sequence: TGTGCCAGCAGTATGGGACAGGGGGCGGGCTATGGCTACACCTTC.

V and J are TRBV9 and TRBJ1-2; TRBD1 is a possible D gene (5 bases). CDR3 size: 15 residues. Germline V gene lookup returns CDR1 SGDLS and CDR2 YYNGEE. The germline V and J ends were trimmed by 1 base and 7 bases, with 17 bases remaining between them. The CDR3 DNA follows: TGTGCCAGCAGCGTAACGCAGGGTCAATCTCGTGGCTACACCTTC. Amino acid sequence: CASSVTQGQSRGYTF.

This clonotype was found a few times. The chain recombines TRBV7-8 with TRBJ2-1, with no clear D. The ends were cut back, 5 bases at V and 1 base at J, with 12 bases in the middle. This CDR3 comprises 15 residues. Germline V CDR1 and CDR2: SGHVS, FQNEAQ. The CDR3 sequence: CASSRVAASYNEQFF. As DNA, the CDR3 is TGTGCCAGCAGCCGAGTGGCGGCTTCCTACAATGAGCAGTTCTTC.

This clonotype appeared a few times. V and J are TRBV30 and TRBJ1-5; no definite D call. The length of the CDR3 is 13 residues. Between the trimmed V and J ends, which lost 0 bases and 3 bases, there was a span of 6 bases. Germline V gene lookup returns CDR1 GTSNPN and CDR2 SVGIG (reference sequence). The CDR3 bases are TGTGCCTGGAGTGTACAGAACAATCAGCCCCAGCATTTT. This sequence encodes CAWSVQNNQPQHF.

This chain uses TRBV4-3 with TRBJ2-1, with D uncertain. The CDR3 loop spans 16 amino acids. The V gene lost 0 bases and the J gene lost 3 bases, with 12 bases spanning the gap. Germline lookup yields CDR1 LGHNA and CDR2 YSLEER. In nucleotides, the CDR3 is TGCGCCAGCAGCCAAGATCCGAGGATCCACTACAATGAGCAGTTCTTC. It yields the protein CASSQDPRIHYNEQFF.

This clonotype turned up a few times. The rearrangement links TRBV6-2 or TRBV6-3 to TRBJ2-1; D is uncertain. V was trimmed by 2 bases and J by 10 bases, leaving 12 bases between them. The CDR3 is 13 residues long. In germline, CDR1 is MNHEY, CDR2 SVGEGT. CDR3 sequence: CASSYGLLREQFF. DNA of the CDR3: TGTGCCAGCAGTTACGGGCTCCTCAGGGAGCAGTTCTTC.